A single sample is the source of the 28 T cell receptor beta chains below, sequenced in a study of human T cells and chemical hapten exposure. Time point: pre-sensitization, week 0. Treatment meaning: therapeutic diphenylcyclopropenone sensitization with weekly scalp DPC. MiXCR, run by TCRdb on the RACE reads, gives a single entry per CDR3 protein. This table has 300,000 to 450,000 distinct CDR3 sequences, 4% to 6% appearing once. The sequencing here drew on whole blood, taken in connection with sensitization to the hapten diphenylcyclopropenone (DPC). Receptors originate from a woman in her forties or fifties with alopecia areata. Some clones in this sample may be carry-over from other donors' samples.

This clonotype appeared a few times. This chain connects TRBV6-1 to TRBJ1-1, with D maybe TRBD1 (6 bases). The germline V gene encodes CDR1 MNHNS and CDR2 SASEGT. The CDR3 runs to 14 residues. V gave up 4 bases and J gave up 4 bases, with 13 bases separating them. CDR3 in DNA: TGTGCCAGCAGTGGACGAGACAGGAGCACTGAAGCTTTCTTT. Its translation is CASSGRDRSTEAFF.

Remarks on this clonotype: Germline is not matched at one junction end, which may reflect a read error. The chain uses TRBV18 and TRBJ2-3, with D maybe TRBD2 (6 bases). Germline values: CDR1 KGHSH, CDR2 LQKENI. The CDR3 has 11 residues. CDR3 nucleotide sequence: TGTGCCAGCTCACCTGGGGAGGCTTTGGATTTT. This encodes CASSPGEALDF. The full variable domain, with the rest looked up from reference TRBV18 and TRBJ2-3, is NAGVMQNPRHLVRRRGQEARLRCSPMKGHSHVYWYRQLPEEGLKFMVYLQKENIIDESGMPKERFSAEFPKEGPSILRIQQVVRGDSAAYFCASSPGEALDFGPGTRLTVL.

Only a few counts were recorded for this clonotype. The chain is built from TRBV20-1 and TRBJ1-5, with D maybe TRBD1 (6 bases). This CDR3 comprises 14 residues. V shed 4 bases and J shed 7 bases, with 17 bases lying between them. CDR1 DFQATT and CDR2 SNEGSKA come from the germline V gene (reference sequence). CDR3 residues: CSATRRGVNQPQHF. The CDR3 DNA is TGCAGTGCTACCCGTAGGGGGGTAAACCAGCCCCAGCATTTT.

V usage is TRBV9 and J usage is TRBJ2-2; maybe TRBD1 (5 bases). CDR1 is SGDLS, CDR2 YYNGEE, per germline. CDR3 size: 15 residues. Deletions cut 0 bases from V and 5 bases from J, with 11 bases between. The CDR3 spells CASSVGQGGTGELFF. CDR3 coding DNA: TGTGCCAGCAGCGTAGGCCAGGGCGGAACCGGGGAGCTGTTTTTT.

This clonotype turned up a few times. The chain links TRBV5-1 to TRBJ1-6; 8 nucleotides align to TRBD1. V lost 1 base and J lost 7; bases outside the gene matches: 7. Per the germline V gene, CDR1 is SGHRS and CDR2 is YFSETQ. The CDR3 runs 16 residues. CDR3: CASSLSQGARNSPLHF. The CDR3 DNA is TGCGCCAGCAGCTTGTCGCAGGGGGCGAGAAATTCACCCCTCCACTTT.

This clonotype has just a few counts. The V and J genes are TRBV5-4 and TRBJ2-1; 15 bases are shared with TRBD2. Germline V lookup: CDR1 SGHNT, CDR2 YYREEE (reference sequence). This CDR3 comprises 23 residues. Trimming at V came to 0 bases and at J to 0 bases, leaving 16 bases not matched to a gene. The chain's CDR3 is CASSLDLLPSGTSGGSSYNEQFF. The DNA of the CDR3 is TGTGCCAGCAGCTTGGATTTACTTCCATCGGGGACTAGCGGGGGGAGCTCCTACAATGAGCAGTTCTTC.

At least ten counts were recorded for this clonotype. The rearrangement uses TRBV7-8 and TRBJ2-5; possibly TRBD2 for D (6 bases). The germline V gene encodes CDR1 SGHVS and CDR2 FQNEAQ. CDR3 length equals 15 residues. V was shortened by 1 base and J by 3 bases, with 12 bases between the two germline ends. CDR3 DNA: TGTGCCAGCAGCTTAGTTGGGACTCCAGAAGAGACCCAGTACTTC. As protein: CASSLVGTPEETQYF.

This clonotype was detected ten times or more. The chain couples TRBV3-1 to TRBJ1-1; no clear D. The V end lost 4 bases, the J end lost 4 bases, and 13 bases lay between the germline ends. The CDR3 runs 14 residues. CDR1 LGHDT and CDR2 YNNKEL come from the germline V gene (reference sequence). The CDR3 coding sequence is TGTGCCAGCAGCCCCCATCCGACGGGCACTGAAGCTTTCTTT. This sequence encodes CASSPHPTGTEAFF.

This clonotype was observed at least ten times. This chain connects TRBV6-1 to TRBJ2-2, with D perhaps given as TRBD1 or TRBD2 (8 bases each). CDR1 and CDR2 (germline): MNHNS, SASEGT. The CDR3 has 17 residues. The V end lost 7 bases, the J end lost 1 base, and 19 bases lay between the germline ends. In DNA form, the CDR3 reads TGTGCCAGCACCGACAGGGGTGCGGGGGGGAACACCGGGGAGCTGTTTTTT. Protein sequence: CASTDRGAGGNTGELFF.

The chain is built from TRBV4-2 and TRBJ1-6; 8 bases match TRBD1. This CDR3 region has 16 residues. Per germline, CDR1 LGHNA and CDR2 YNFKEQ. After removal of 1 base from V and 7 bases from J, the junction contained 6 bases not matched to a gene. The CDR3 region has the DNA TGTGCCAGCAGCCAAGGGACAGGGAGGGCCAATTCACCCCTCCACTTT. It yields the protein CASSQGTGRANSPLHF.

The chain uses TRBV7-2 and TRBJ1-5, with a possible D match to TRBD1 (6 bases). The germline CDR1 and CDR2 sequences are SGHTA and FQGNSA. The V gene lost 4 bases and the J gene lost 2 bases, with 15 bases spanning the gap. The CDR3 contains 16 residues. Written as DNA, the CDR3 is TGTGCCAGCAGCTCAAGGGCAGGGGAGGGCAATCAGCCCCAGCATTTT. Amino acids: CASSSRAGEGNQPQHF.

V usage is TRBV30 and J usage is TRBJ2-6; D gene unclear. V was clipped by 0 bases and J by 0 bases, with 6 bases between them. The CDR3 totals 15 residues. The germline V gene encodes CDR1 GTSNPN and CDR2 SVGIG (reference sequence). The CDR3 here is CAWSVDSSGANVLTF. The DNA for the CDR3 is TGTGCCTGGAGTGTGGATAGCTCTGGGGCCAACGTCCTGACTTTC.

This clonotype showed up just a few times. The gene calls are TRBV11-2 and TRBJ2-4; D may be TRBD2 (6 bases). The germline V gene has CDR1 SGHAT and CDR2 FQNNGV. The germline V and J ends were trimmed by 1 base and 2 bases, with 15 bases remaining between them. The CDR3 extends over 17 amino acids. Here the CDR3 reads CASSLVSGLPSKNIQYF. CDR3 DNA sequence: TGTGCCAGCAGCTTAGTTTCCGGACTACCATCCAAAAACATTCAGTACTTC. The complete variable domain, with remaining parts taken from reference TRBV11-2 and TRBJ2-4, reads EAGVAQSPRYKIIEKRQSVAFWCNPISGHATLYWYQQILGQGPKLLIQFQNNGVVDDSQLPKDRFSAERLKGVDSTLKIQPAKLEDSAVYLCASSLVSGLPSKNIQYFGAGTRLSVL.

This clonotype was counted many times. CDR3 sequence: CASETSGGAIDTQYF. DNA for the CDR3: TGTGCCAGCGAGACTAGCGGGGGGGCCATAGATACGCAGTATTTT. This sequence joins TRBV6-6 and TRBJ2-3; 14 bases align to TRBD2. Germline V gene lookup returns CDR1 MNHNY and CDR2 SVGAGI (reference sequence). CDR3 length: 15 amino acids. Unmatched junction bases numbered 6, after V lost 8 bases and J lost 5 bases.

This clonotype was picked up a small number of times. The chain combines TRBV9 with TRBJ1-6; the D gene is possibly TRBD1 (5 bases). Germline V gene sequence: CDR1 SGDLS, CDR2 YYNGEE. Trimming pared 0 bases from V and 11 bases from J, leaving 12 bases between. CDR3 size: 14 residues. The CDR3 sequence: CASSVAGTGAPLHF. CDR3 sequence (DNA): TGTGCCAGCAGCGTAGCGGGGACGGGTGCACCCCTCCACTTT. Full variable domain (rest looked up from reference TRBV9 and TRBJ1-6): DSGVTQTPKHLITATGQRVTLRCSPRSGDLSVYWYQQSLDQGLQFLIQYYNGEERAKGNILERFSAQQFPDLHSELNLSSLELGDSALYFCASSVAGTGAPLHFGNGTRLTVT.

This clonotype was detected a few times. The J gene is TRBJ2-5, the V gene TRBV7-9, with TRBD1 matching over 8 bases. There are 19 residues in the CDR3. Germline trimming cut 1 base from V and 1 base from J; bases unmatched to any gene: 14. Germline loops: CDR1 SEHNR, CDR2 FQNEAQ (reference sequence). CDR3 residues: CASSLGRRGRAKSQETQYF. In nucleotides, the CDR3 is TGTGCCAGCAGCTTAGGCCGCAGGGGGCGCGCCAAGAGCCAAGAGACCCAGTACTTC.

The rearrangement uses TRBV28 and TRBJ1-3; maybe TRBD1 (5 bases). V was shortened by 2 bases and J by 4 bases, with 9 bases between the two germline ends. From germline, CDR1 is MDHEN and CDR2 SYDVKM. CDR3 length: 14 amino acids. The CDR3 is CASSLAGFGNTIYF. The CDR3 DNA is TGTGCCAGCAGTTTAGCAGGGTTCGGAAACACCATATATTTT.

This clonotype was counted many times. The gene calls are TRBV24-1 and TRBJ2-1; 12 nucleotides agree with TRBD2. V shed 3 bases, J shed 11 bases, and the junction held 10 bases outside the gene matches. Germline values: CDR1 KGHDR, CDR2 SFDVKD. This CDR3 contains 16 residues. The CDR3 sequence: CATSDPGLAGTDQQFF. DNA of the CDR3: TGTGCCACCAGTGATCCCGGACTAGCGGGGACCGATCAGCAGTTCTTC.

This clonotype was observed a few times. This sequence joins TRBV6-6 and TRBJ1-2; D is unclear. Trimming cost V 2 bases and J 5 bases, with 9 bases left between them. The CDR3 contains 13 residues. Germline CDR1 is MNHNY and CDR2 is SVGAGI (reference sequence). The CDR3 protein is CASSYRVLYGYTF. CDR3 sequence (DNA): TGTGCCAGCAGTTACAGGGTACTGTATGGCTACACCTTC.

V is TRBV29-1 and J is TRBJ2-7; 11 bases are shared with TRBD2. The CDR3 loop spans 14 amino acids. J gave up 4 bases and V 0 bases, and 2 bases lay outside the gene matches. Per germline, CDR1 SQVTM and CDR2 ANQGSEA. The DNA of the CDR3 is TGCAGCGTTGAAGACTCTAGCGGGAGGTACGAGCAGTACTTC. Its translation: CSVEDSSGRYEQYF.

In this sample, this clonotype turned up a few times. V usage is TRBV20-1 and J usage is TRBJ1-2; a possible D gene is TRBD1 (6 bases). Trimming shortened V by 6 bases and J by 2 bases, and 16 bases separated the two germline ends. This CDR3 region has 14 residues. Germline CDR1 DFQATT, CDR2 SNEGSKA (reference sequence). The CDR3 region is CSAENLQGNYGYTF. As DNA, the CDR3 is TGCAGTGCAGAGAACCTTCAGGGGAACTATGGCTACACCTTC.

This clonotype was observed at least ten times. The chain is built from TRBV6-1 and TRBJ1-1; 7 nucleotides align to TRBD1. Per the germline V gene, CDR1 is MNHNS and CDR2 is SASEGT. CDR3 length equals 14 residues. V was clipped by 5 bases and J by 1 base; unmatched bases: 4. The CDR3 DNA sequence: TGTGCCAGCAGTCAGGGACAGCAGAACACTGAAGCTTTCTTT. Translating gives CASSQGQQNTEAFF.

This clonotype was recorded many times. The CDR3 region is CASSLGGAGGNTIYF. The CDR3 DNA reads as TGTGCCAGCAGCTTAGGGGGTGCAGGCGGAAACACCATATATTTT. The chain couples TRBV11-2 to TRBJ1-3; unclear D gene. The ends were cut back, 1 base at V and 4 bases at J, with 11 bases in the middle. The CDR3 is 15 amino acids. From germline, CDR1 is SGHAT and CDR2 FQNNGV.

This clonotype has more than one count but fewer than ten. The genes are TRBV6-5 and TRBJ1-5, with no clear D. The CDR3 consists of 12 residues. Trimming shortened V by 6 bases and J by 8 bases, and 11 bases separated the two germline ends. CDR1 and CDR2 (germline): MNHEY, SVGAGI. CDR3 sequence (DNA): TGTGCCAGCAGCCGCGACGGGGAGCCCCAGCATTTT. Protein sequence: CASSRDGEPQHF.

Many counts were recorded for this clonotype. This chain links TRBV28 with TRBJ2-7; tentatively, D is TRBD2 (6 bases). Trimming removed 5 bases at V and 7 bases at J, with 18 bases between. This CDR3 region has 14 residues. CDR1 is MDHEN and CDR2 is SYDVKM in the germline V gene. This CDR3 is CASSPPEGPGEQYF. As DNA, the CDR3 is TGTGCCAGCAGTCCCCCGGAGGGCCCCGGAGAGCAGTACTTC.

This clonotype has a count of ten or more. V is TRBV6-1 and J is TRBJ2-7, with D maybe TRBD1 (5 bases). V was cut by 1 base and J by 7 bases, with 23 bases left in between. From germline, CDR1 is MNHNS and CDR2 SASEGT. The CDR3 sequence is 17 residues long. The CDR3, as DNA: TGTGCCAGCAGTGAAGAGGTTCAGGGCCCTTTCCGAGGAGAGCAGTACTTC. Amino acid sequence: CASSEEVQGPFRGEQYF.

This clonotype has a count of ten or more. V and J are TRBV20-1 and TRBJ1-2; TRBD1 might be the D (5 bases). Per germline, CDR1 DFQATT and CDR2 SNEGSKA (reference sequence). The V end lost 5 bases, the J end lost 4 bases, and 11 bases lay between the germline ends. The CDR3 spans 12 residues. The CDR3 region has the DNA TGCAGTGCTCCGACAGATGTCTATGGCTACACCTTC. Protein sequence: CSAPTDVYGYTF.

At least ten counts were recorded for this clonotype. The chain couples TRBV7-9 to TRBJ2-2; D unresolved. V was pared by 5 bases and J by 7 bases, with 17 bases between. This CDR3 spans 15 amino acids. The germline gives CDR1 SEHNR, CDR2 FQNEAQ (reference sequence). CDR3 region: CASSRNLLGNGELFF. The CDR3 coding sequence is TGTGCCAGCAGCCGGAACCTTCTAGGGAACGGGGAGCTGTTTTTT.